These T cell receptor beta chains were read from a single sample in a study of CD8 T cells in Susac syndrome. Each CDR3 protein is one row after TCRdb ran MiXCR on the immunoSEQ multiplex PCR reads. The sample has around 180,000 distinct CDR3 sequences, around 95% seen once. The sample comprised CD4+ T cells from PBMCs. These receptors came from a human donor with multiple sclerosis. The CDR3 runs from the conserved cysteine through the conserved F or W. A D gene is named only where the DNA matches it firmly. Size is omitted from some rows. Given values are once, few, many or a class for expanded clones.

j_call clone_size d_call v_call cdr3_nt cdr3_aa
TRBJ1-1 NA NA TRBV7-2 TGTGCCAGCAGCCGGCAGGGGCTTGAAGCTTTCTTT CASSRQGLEAFF
TRBJ1-1 NA NA TRBV27 TGTGCCAGCAGTTTATGGTCCGGGAACACTGAAGCTTTCTTT CASSLWSGNTEAFF
TRBJ2-1 few TRBD2 TRBV3-1 TGTGCCAGCAGCCAAGGCTTAGCGGGTTACAATGAGCAGTTCTTC CASSQGLAGYNEQFF
TRBJ1-5 NA NA TRBV19 TGTGCCAGTAGTATCAGATATAGCAATCAGCCCCAGCATTTT CASSIRYSNQPQHF
TRBJ1-1 once TRBD1 TRBV29-1 TGCAGCGCAGACAGGGTGGCTGAAGCTTTCTTT CSADRVAEAFF
TRBJ2-6 NA NA TRBV9 TGTGCCAGCAGCGTAGAAGGGTCTGGGGCCAACGTCCTGACTTTC CASSVEGSGANVLTF
TRBJ1-2 NA NA TRBV20-1 TGCAGTGCTAGAGCGGCAGACATACTTTATGGCTACACCTTC CSARAADILYGYTF
TRBJ1-1 NA TRBD1 TRBV25-1 TGTGCCAGCAGTGAACTAGACAGGGGGCTCACTGAAGCTTTCTTT CASSELDRGLTEAFF
TRBJ1-1 once TRBD1 TRBV30 TGTGCCTGGACGATAGGACAGGGAAGATTAGCTTTCTTT CAWTIGQGRLAFF
TRBJ2-2 NA TRBD2 TRBV29-1 TGCAGCGTCGGGGAGCGGGGGTTCGGGGAGCTGTTTTTT CSVGERGFGELFF
TRBJ2-1 NA TRBD2 TRBV20-1 TGCAGTGCCGGGGCGACTAGCGGGGGGTTCTACAATGAGCAGTTCTTC CSAGATSGGFYNEQFF
TRBJ1-2 NA TRBD1 TRBV23-1 TGCGCCAGCAGAAATATCCGGGACAGGGGAGGGAAAGACTACACCTTC CASRNIRDRGGKDYTF
TRBJ2-1 NA NA TRBV6-1 TGTGCCAGCACCAGGGCCCCTACAGGCCCCAGCTCCTACAATGAGCAGTTCTTC CASTRAPTGPSSYNEQFF
TRBJ1-1 NA NA TRBV9 TGTGCCAGCAGCGTAGCGGGGATAACTGAAGCTTTCTTT CASSVAGITEAFF
TRBJ1-2 NA NA TRBV28 TGTGCCACCTACGACCGGACTAACTATGGCTACACCTTC CATYDRTNYGYTF
TRBJ1-6 NA NA TRBV3-1 TGTGCCAGCAGCCAGAGGGAGTATAATTCACCCCTCCACTTT CASSQREYNSPLHF
TRBJ1-5 NA NA TRBV20-1 TGCAGTGCTAGAGACCCAGGGGACAATCAGCCCCAGCATTTT CSARDPGDNQPQHF
TRBJ2-7 NA NA TRBV5-1 TGCGCCAGCAGCTTGGGTCCCCCAACACTGGGCGAGCAGTACTTC CASSLGPPTLGEQYF
TRBJ2-7 NA NA TRBV7-8 TGTGCCAGCAGCTTAGTCGAGGTCGGCGAGCAGTACTTC CASSLVEVGEQYF
TRBJ1-1 NA NA TRBV30 TGTGCCTGGGGACAGACGAACACTGAAGCTTTCTTT CAWGQTNTEAFF
TRBJ2-1 NA TRBD2 TRBV30 TGTGCCTGGAGTGTACGGCTAGCGGGGGGATACAATGAGCAGTTCTTC CAWSVRLAGGYNEQFF
TRBJ2-1 NA NA TRBV30 TGTGCCTGGAGTACAACCCGGACGGGTTCCTACAATGAGCAGTTCTTC CAWSTTRTGSYNEQFF
TRBJ2-5 NA TRBD2 TRBV3-1 TGTGCCAGCAGCCGCCTATCCGCGGGGGAAGAGACCCAGTACTTC CASSRLSAGEETQYF
TRBJ1-1 NA NA TRBV7-9 TGTGCCAGCAGCTTAGTAGCACAGGAGAACACTGAAGCTTTCTTT CASSLVAQENTEAFF
TRBJ2-7 NA TRBD1 TRBV24-1 TGTGCCACCAGCAACCCTGACAGGGCCTACGAGCAGTACTTC CATSNPDRAYEQYF
TRBJ2-7 NA NA TRBV7-9 TGTGCCAGCAGGGGGATCCTGGGTGAGCAGTACTTC CASRGILGEQYF
TRBJ2-2 NA NA TRBV30 TGTGCCTCCTCGGCCTTTGCGCTCACCGGGGAGCTGTTTTTT CASSAFALTGELFF
TRBJ2-7 NA NA TRBV28 TGTGCCAGCAGAGAGAACGACCTTCTCATTTCCTACGAGCAGTACTTC CASRENDLLISYEQYF
TRBJ1-2 NA NA TRBV3-1 TGTGCCAGCAGCCGCCCCGGGAGAGGCTACACCTTC CASSRPGRGYTF
TRBJ2-7 NA NA TRBV7-9 TGTGCCAGCAGCTTAGCGCGGGGAAGAAGCTACGAGCAGTACTTC CASSLARGRSYEQYF
TRBJ1-5 NA NA TRBV7-6 TGTGCCAGCAGCTTAGGAGCCCCAACAGCAAGCAATCAGCCCCAGCATTTT CASSLGAPTASNQPQHF
TRBJ1-5 NA NA TRBV5-4 TGTGCCAGCAGCTTGGGAGTAAATCAGCCCCAGCATTTT CASSLGVNQPQHF
TRBJ1-2 NA NA TRBV7-2 TGTGCCAGCAGCTTAAATCAAGGGACGGTCTACACCTTC CASSLNQGTVYTF
TRBJ1-2 NA NA TRBV29-1 TGCAGCGTTCAGGAGGGGGTTGTCTATGGCTACACCTTC CSVQEGVVYGYTF
TRBJ2-1 once TRBD1 TRBV7-9 TGTGCCAGCAGCCCAGGGACAGGGATCCACAATGAGCAGTTCTTC CASSPGTGIHNEQFF
TRBJ1-2 NA NA TRBV29-1 TGCAGCACCTTCGACACATATGGCTACACCTTC CSTFDTYGYTF
TRBJ2-4 NA NA TRBV20-1 TGCAGTGCTAGGGGACGCATTGGGGAAAACATTCAGTACTTC CSARGRIGENIQYF
TRBJ2-4 NA NA TRBV20-1 TGCAGTGCTAGTTTGCTAGAAAACATTCAGTACTTC CSASLLENIQYF
TRBJ1-1 NA TRBD1 TRBV7-9 TGTGCCAGCAGCCCGGGACAGGGCGGGAACACTGAAGCTTTCTTT CASSPGQGGNTEAFF
TRBJ2-7 NA TRBD1 TRBV12-3/TRBV12-4 TGTGCCAGCAGACCCAACAGGGGTGAGTCTTACGAGCAGTACTTC CASRPNRGESYEQYF
TRBJ2-5 NA TRBD2 TRBV3-1 TGTGCCAGCAGCCAAGATCGCCGCGGGGGGGCAGAGACCCAGTACTTC CASSQDRRGGAETQYF
TRBJ1-4 NA NA TRBV28 TGTGCCAGCAGTTGGGGGGCAAATGAAAAACTGTTTTTT CASSWGANEKLFF
TRBJ1-1 NA NA TRBV7-3 TGTGCCAGCAGCACCCTTGGCGCCAGAGTGAACACTGAAGCTTTCTTT CASSTLGARVNTEAFF
TRBJ1-2 NA NA TRBV6-5 TGTGCCAGCAGTTACTCGTTGCGGCGAGGCGGCTATGGCTACACCTTC CASSYSLRRGGYGYTF
TRBJ2-5 NA NA TRBV7-2 TGTGCCAGCAGCTCATGGTACGGGGGCCAAGGAACCCAGTACTTC CASSSWYGGQGTQYF
TRBJ1-2 NA NA TRBV20-1 TGCAGTGCCCTGCGTGGAGGGAAGGGCTACACCTTC CSALRGGKGYTF
TRBJ1-5 NA NA TRBV15 TGTGCCACCGCCGGGACCGAGAGTCAGCCCCAGCATTTT CATAGTESQPQHF
TRBJ1-2 NA NA TRBV5-6 TGTGCCAGCAGCAGGGACTTGGGACGGGGCTACACCTTC CASSRDLGRGYTF
TRBJ2-3 NA NA TRBV24-1 TGTGCCACCAGGGACTTCACAGATACGCAGTATTTT CATRDFTDTQYF
TRBJ2-3 NA TRBD2 TRBV7-9 TGTGCCAGCAGAGCACTAGCGGGGGGGAGCACAGATACGCAGTATTTT CASRALAGGSTDTQYF
TRBJ1-1 NA NA TRBV20-1 TGCAGTGCTAGTTGGGGGGTTCACACTGAAGCTTTCTTT CSASWGVHTEAFF
TRBJ1-1 NA NA TRBV9 TGTGCCAGCAGCGCCAGAGGGTACACTGAAGCTTTCTTT CASSARGYTEAFF
TRBJ2-5 NA NA TRBV5-1 TGCGCCAGCAGCTGGGAACAGTCAAGCGAGACCCAGTACTTC CASSWEQSSETQYF
TRBJ2-7 NA TRBD1 TRBV28 TGTGCCAGCGGGGGACAGGGGTTACAGCAGTACTTC CASGGQGLQQYF
TRBJ1-6 NA NA TRBV20-1 TGCAGTGCTAGAGATTGGACCCTGGGCACCTCCCCGGTGTCACCCCTCCACTTT CSARDWTLGTSPVSPLHF
TRBJ2-1 NA TRBD1 TRBV25-1 TGTGCCAGCAGTGAATACGGAACAGGGGGACTGGATGAGCAGTTCTTC CASSEYGTGGLDEQFF
TRBJ1-5 NA TRBD1 TRBV20-1 TGCAGTGCTACGACAGGGGATCGTGATCAGCCCCAGCATTTT CSATTGDRDQPQHF